This is a list of T cell receptor beta chains from one sample in a study of blood T cells in healthy people across ages. TCRdb reprocessed the 5' RACE reads with MiXCR, giving one entry per CDR3 protein. The sample comprises 450,000 to 700,000 distinct CDR3 sequences, 25% to 30% of which are singletons, and less than 20% rests with the top ten. What was sequenced was blood. These receptors were collected from a woman between 65 and 79 years old in good health. Each CDR3 is given with its conserved first and last residue. A D gene is named only where the DNA matches it firmly. Clone sizes are given selectively: once, few, many, or a class where the clone is expanded.

D: NA; J: TRBJ1-1; V: TRBV29-1; size: few; CDR3: CSARSDPEGAEAFF; DNA: TGCAGCGCGCGCTCGGACCCGGAGGGGGCTGAAGCTTTCTTT
D: NA; J: TRBJ2-3; V: TRBV9; size: NA; CDR3: CASSVVSGGTDTQYF; DNA: TGTGCCAGCAGCGTAGTCTCGGGAGGCACAGATACGCAGTATTTT
D: TRBD1; J: TRBJ1-2; V: TRBV25-1; size: NA; CDR3: CASSEGGTGGNYGYTF; DNA: TGTGCCAGCAGTGAAGGGGGGACAGGGGGAAACTATGGCTACACCTTC
D: NA; J: TRBJ2-7; V: TRBV5-1; size: NA; CDR3: CASSLDGTLTYEQYF; DNA: TGCGCCAGCAGCTTGGACGGGACACTAACCTACGAGCAGTACTTC
D: TRBD1; J: TRBJ2-7; V: TRBV3-1; size: NA; CDR3: CASSQGTGQDF; DNA: TGTGCCAGCAGCCAAGGGACAGGGCAGGACTTC
D: NA; J: TRBJ2-4; V: TRBV6-7; size: once; CDR3: CASLRSTWGGAYIQYF; DNA: TGTGCCAGCCTTCGTTCAACTTGGGGCGGGGCTTACATTCAGTACTTC
D: TRBD1; J: TRBJ1-1; V: TRBV12-5; size: few; CDR3: CASGPGQGWNTEAFF; DNA: TGTGCTAGTGGTCCGGGACAGGGTTGGAACACTGAAGCTTTCTTT
D: NA; J: TRBJ2-2; V: TRBV20-1; size: NA; CDR3: CSAIQTTASNTGELFF; DNA: TGCAGTGCTATCCAGACGACCGCTTCGAACACCGGGGAGCTGTTTTTT
D: NA; J: TRBJ2-5; V: TRBV24-1; size: few; CDR3: CATSGKIRASHQETQYF; DNA: TGTGCCACCAGTGGTAAAATTAGAGCGTCCCACCAAGAGACCCAGTACTTC
D: TRBD1; J: TRBJ1-3; V: TRBV6-1; size: few; CDR3: CASNPGGTGNTIYF; DNA: TGTGCCAGCAATCCAGGGGGCACTGGAAACACCATATATTTT
D: NA; J: TRBJ1-2; V: TRBV2; size: few; CDR3: CASSGRGASYGYTF; DNA: TGTGCCAGCAGTGGAAGGGGGGCGAGCTATGGCTACACCTTC
D: TRBD2; J: TRBJ2-5; V: TRBV7-9; size: NA; CDR3: CASSLGLASLETQYF; DNA: TGTGCCAGCAGCTTGGGACTAGCGTCATTAGAGACCCAGTACTTC
D: NA; J: TRBJ2-3; V: TRBV7-2; size: NA; CDR3: CASSPVSGRDTQYF; DNA: TGTGCCAGCAGCCCCGTCTCAGGAAGGGATACGCAGTATTTT